This T cell receptor (beta chain) was recovered during a study of cytomegalovirus exposure and HLA in healthy donors. In the PCR, 60 Vbeta and 13 Jbeta primers were used. Profiling relied on immunoSEQ multiplex PCR, and the TCRdb table lists in-frame clones only, not all of them. The sample includes around 91,000 clones, nearly 80% of them seen just once. Looked up from germline, CDR1 is ENHRY and CDR2 is SYGVKD. CDR3 length equals 19 residues. The V and J ends lost 0 bases and 0 bases, in that order; junction bases with no gene match: 13. This clone was recorded only once. V is TRBV10-3 and J is TRBJ1-2, with 7 bases lining up with TRBD1. The receptor was derived from a woman between 40 and 55 years old in good health and CMV-seropositive. Specimen: PBMCs. The CDR3, as DNA: TGTGCCATCAGTGAGTCCCTATACACAAACAGGGGAACTAACTATGGCTACACCTTC. Translated: CAISESLYTNRGTNYGYTF.